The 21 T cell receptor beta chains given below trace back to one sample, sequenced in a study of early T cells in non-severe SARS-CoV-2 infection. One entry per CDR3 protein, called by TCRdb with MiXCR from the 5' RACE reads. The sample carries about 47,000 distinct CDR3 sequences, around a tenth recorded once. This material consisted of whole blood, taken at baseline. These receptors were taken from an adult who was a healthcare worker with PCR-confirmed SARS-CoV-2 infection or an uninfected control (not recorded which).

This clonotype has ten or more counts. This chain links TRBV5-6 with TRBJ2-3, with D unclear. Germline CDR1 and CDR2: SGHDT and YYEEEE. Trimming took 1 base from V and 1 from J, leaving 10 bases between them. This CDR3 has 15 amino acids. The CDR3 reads CASSLFAHGTDTQYF. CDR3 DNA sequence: TGTGCCAGCAGCTTGTTTGCCCATGGCACAGATACGCAGTATTTT.

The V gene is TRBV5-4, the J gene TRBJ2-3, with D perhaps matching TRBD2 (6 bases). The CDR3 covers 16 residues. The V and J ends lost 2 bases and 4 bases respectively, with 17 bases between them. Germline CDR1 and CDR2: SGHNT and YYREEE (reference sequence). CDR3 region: CASSFEGRRGADTQYF. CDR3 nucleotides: TGTGCCAGCAGCTTTGAGGGAAGGCGCGGGGCAGATACGCAGTATTTT.

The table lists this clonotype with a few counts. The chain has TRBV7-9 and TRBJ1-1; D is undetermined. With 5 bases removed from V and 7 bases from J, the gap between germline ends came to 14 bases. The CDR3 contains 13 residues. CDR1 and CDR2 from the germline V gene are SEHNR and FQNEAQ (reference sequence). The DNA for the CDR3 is TGTGCCAGCAGCCCGGACGGAACTATTGAAGCTTTCTTT. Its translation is CASSPDGTIEAFF.

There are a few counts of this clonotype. DNA of the CDR3: TGCGCCAGCAGCCAAGAATCATCACAGGCAAATTCACCCCTCCACTTT. Translated: CASSQESSQANSPLHF. The chain couples TRBV4-3 to TRBJ1-6; D possibly corresponds to TRBD1 (5 bases). Germline V lookup: CDR1 LGHNA, CDR2 YSLEER. This CDR3 has 16 residues. V shed 0 bases and J shed 7 bases, with 13 bases lying between them.

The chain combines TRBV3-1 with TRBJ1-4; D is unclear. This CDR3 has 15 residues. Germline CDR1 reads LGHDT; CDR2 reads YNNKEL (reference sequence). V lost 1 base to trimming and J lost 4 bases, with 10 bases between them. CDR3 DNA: TGTGCCAGCAGCCAAGCGGGCATCTATAATGAAAAACTGTTTTTT. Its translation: CASSQAGIYNEKLFF.

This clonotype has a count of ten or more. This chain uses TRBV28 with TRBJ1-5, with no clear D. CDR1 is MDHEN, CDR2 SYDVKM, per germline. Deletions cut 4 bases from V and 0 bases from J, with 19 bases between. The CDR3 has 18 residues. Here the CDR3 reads CASSSVGRGFYSNQPQHF. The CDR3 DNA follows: TGTGCCAGCAGTTCCGTCGGCCGCGGCTTTTATAGCAATCAGCCCCAGCATTTT. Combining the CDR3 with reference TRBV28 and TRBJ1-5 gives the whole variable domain DVKVTQSSRYLVKRTGEKVFLECVQDMDHENMFWYRQDPGLGLRLIYFSYDVKMKEKGDIPEGYSVSREKKERFSLILESASTNQTSMYLCASSSVGRGFYSNQPQHFGDGTRLSIL.

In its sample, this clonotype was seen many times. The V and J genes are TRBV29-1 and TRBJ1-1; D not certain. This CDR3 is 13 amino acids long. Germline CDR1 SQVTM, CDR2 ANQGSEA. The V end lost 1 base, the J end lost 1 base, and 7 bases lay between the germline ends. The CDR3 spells CSVEVTANTEAFF. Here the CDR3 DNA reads TGCAGCGTTGAAGTGACGGCGAACACTGAAGCTTTCTTT.

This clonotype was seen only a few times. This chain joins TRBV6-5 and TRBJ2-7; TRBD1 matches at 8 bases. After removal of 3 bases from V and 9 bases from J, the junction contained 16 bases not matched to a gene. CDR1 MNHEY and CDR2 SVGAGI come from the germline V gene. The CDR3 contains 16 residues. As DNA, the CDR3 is TGTGCCAGCAGTTATTCCGGACAGGGCCTCCCTAGTGGGCAGTACTTC. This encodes CASSYSGQGLPSGQYF.

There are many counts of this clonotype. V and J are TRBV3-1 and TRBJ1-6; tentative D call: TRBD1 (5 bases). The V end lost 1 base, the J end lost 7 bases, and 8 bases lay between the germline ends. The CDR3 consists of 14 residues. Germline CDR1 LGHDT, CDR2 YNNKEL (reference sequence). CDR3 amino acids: CASSQAGRNSPLHF. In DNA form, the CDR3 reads TGTGCCAGCAGCCAAGCAGGGCGAAATTCACCCCTCCACTTT.

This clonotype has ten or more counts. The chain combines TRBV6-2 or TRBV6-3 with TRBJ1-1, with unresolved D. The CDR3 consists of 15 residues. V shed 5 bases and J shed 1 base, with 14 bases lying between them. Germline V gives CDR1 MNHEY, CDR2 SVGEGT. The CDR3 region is CASSHAVRQNTEAFF. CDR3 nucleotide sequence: TGTGCCAGCAGTCACGCCGTAAGACAGAACACTGAAGCTTTCTTT.

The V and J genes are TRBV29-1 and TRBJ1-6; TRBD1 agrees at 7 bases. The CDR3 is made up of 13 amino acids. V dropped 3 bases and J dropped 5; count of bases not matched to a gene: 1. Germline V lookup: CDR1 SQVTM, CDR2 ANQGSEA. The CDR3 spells CSVDRGDNSPLHF. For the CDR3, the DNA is TGCAGCGTTGACAGGGGGGATAATTCACCCCTCCACTTT.

The CDR3 DNA is TGCAGTGCGGGCGAGATTCTTAGCAATCAGCCCCAGCATTTT. It is translated as CSAGEILSNQPQHF. The chain uses TRBV20-1 and TRBJ1-5; no reliable D call. With 6 bases removed from V and 0 bases from J, the gap between germline ends came to 12 bases. The V gene's germline CDR1 is DFQATT and CDR2 SNEGSKA (reference sequence). This CDR3 has 14 amino acids.

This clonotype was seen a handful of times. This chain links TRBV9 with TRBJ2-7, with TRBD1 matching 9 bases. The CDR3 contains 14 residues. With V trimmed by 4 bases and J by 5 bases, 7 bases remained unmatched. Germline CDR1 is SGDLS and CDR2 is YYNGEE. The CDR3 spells CASSPRTGEDEQYF. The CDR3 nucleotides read TGTGCCAGCAGCCCTCGGACAGGGGAAGACGAGCAGTACTTC.

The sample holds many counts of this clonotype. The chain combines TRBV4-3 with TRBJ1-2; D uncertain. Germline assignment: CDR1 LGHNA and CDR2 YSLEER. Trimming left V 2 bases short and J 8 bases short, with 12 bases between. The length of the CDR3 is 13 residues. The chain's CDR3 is CASSQKGGEGYTF. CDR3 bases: TGCGCCAGCAGCCAAAAAGGTGGAGAAGGCTACACCTTC.

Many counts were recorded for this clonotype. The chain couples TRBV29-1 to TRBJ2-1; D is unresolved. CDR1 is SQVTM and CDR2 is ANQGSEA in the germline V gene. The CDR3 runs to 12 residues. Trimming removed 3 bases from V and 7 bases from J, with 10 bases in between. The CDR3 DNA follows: TGCAGCGTTGAGCTCGCCGGGAATGAGCAGTTCTTC. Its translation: CSVELAGNEQFF.

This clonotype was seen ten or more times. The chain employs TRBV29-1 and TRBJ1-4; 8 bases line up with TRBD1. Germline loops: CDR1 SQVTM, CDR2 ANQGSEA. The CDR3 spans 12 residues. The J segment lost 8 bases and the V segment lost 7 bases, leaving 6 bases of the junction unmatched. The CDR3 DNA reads TGCAGCGCTGGACAGGGAGGCGAAAAACTGTTTTTT. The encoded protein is CSAGQGGEKLFF. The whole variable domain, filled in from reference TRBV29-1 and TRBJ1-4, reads SAVISQKPSRDICQRGTSLTIQCQVDSQVTMMFWYRQQPGQSLTLIATANQGSEATYESGFVIDKFPISRPNLTFSTLTVSNMSPEDSSIYLCSAGQGGEKLFFGSGTQLSVL.

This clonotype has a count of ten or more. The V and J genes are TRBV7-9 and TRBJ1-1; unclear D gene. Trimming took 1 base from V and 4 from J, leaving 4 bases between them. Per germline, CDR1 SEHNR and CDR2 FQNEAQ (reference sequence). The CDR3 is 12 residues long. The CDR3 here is CASSLDSTEAFF. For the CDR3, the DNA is TGTGCCAGCAGCTTAGATTCCACTGAAGCTTTCTTT.

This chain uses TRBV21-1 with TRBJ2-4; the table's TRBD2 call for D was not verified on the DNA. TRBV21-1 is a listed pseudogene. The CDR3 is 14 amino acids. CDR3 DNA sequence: TGTGCCAGCAGCAAAGCCCCGGGACTAGACGGCCGATACTTC. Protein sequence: CASSKAPGLDGRYF.

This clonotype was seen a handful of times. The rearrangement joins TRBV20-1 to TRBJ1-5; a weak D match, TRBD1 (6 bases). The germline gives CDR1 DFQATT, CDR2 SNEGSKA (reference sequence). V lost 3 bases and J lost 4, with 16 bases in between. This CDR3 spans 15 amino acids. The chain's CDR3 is CSARGASGENQPQHF. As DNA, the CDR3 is TGCAGTGCTAGGGGCGCCTCAGGGGAAAATCAGCCCCAGCATTTT.

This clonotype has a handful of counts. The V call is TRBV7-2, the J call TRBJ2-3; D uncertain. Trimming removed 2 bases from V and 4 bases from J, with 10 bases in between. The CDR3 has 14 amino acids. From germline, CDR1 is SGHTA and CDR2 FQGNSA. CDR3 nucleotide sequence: TGTGCCAGCAGCTTAAGTTCTGGGCCAGATACGCAGTATTTT. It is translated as CASSLSSGPDTQYF. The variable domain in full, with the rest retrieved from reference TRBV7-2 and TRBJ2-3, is GAGVSQSPSNKVTEKGKDVELRCDPISGHTALYWYRQSLGQGLEFLIYFQGNSAPDKSGLPSDRFSAERTGGSVSTLTIQRTQQEDSAVYLCASSLSSGPDTQYFGPGTRLTVL.

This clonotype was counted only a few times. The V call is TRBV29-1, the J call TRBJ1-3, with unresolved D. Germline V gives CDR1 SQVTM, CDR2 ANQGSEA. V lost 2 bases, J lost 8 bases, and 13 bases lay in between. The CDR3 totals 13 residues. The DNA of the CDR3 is TGCAGCGTTGAATCGGTCGGAGGTGACACCATATATTTT. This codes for CSVESVGGDTIYF. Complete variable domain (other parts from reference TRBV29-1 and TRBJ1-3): SAVISQKPSRDICQRGTSLTIQCQVDSQVTMMFWYRQQPGQSLTLIATANQGSEATYESGFVIDKFPISRPNLTFSTLTVSNMSPEDSSIYLCSVESVGGDTIYFGEGSWLTVV.